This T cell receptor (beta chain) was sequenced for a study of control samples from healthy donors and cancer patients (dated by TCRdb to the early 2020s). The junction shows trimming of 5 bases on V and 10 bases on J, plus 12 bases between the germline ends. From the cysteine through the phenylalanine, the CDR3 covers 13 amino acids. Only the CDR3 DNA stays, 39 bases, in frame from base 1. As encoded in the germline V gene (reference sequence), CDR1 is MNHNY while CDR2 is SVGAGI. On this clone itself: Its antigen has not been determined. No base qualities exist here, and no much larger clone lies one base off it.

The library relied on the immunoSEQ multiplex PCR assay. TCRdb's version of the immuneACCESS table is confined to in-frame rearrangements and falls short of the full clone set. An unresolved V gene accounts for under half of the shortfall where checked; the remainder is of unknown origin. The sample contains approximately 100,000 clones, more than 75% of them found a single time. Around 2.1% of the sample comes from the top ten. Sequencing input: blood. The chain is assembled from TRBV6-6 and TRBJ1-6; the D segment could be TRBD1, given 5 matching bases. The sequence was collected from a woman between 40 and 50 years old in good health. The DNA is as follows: TGTGCCAGCAGTCAGGGCACGGACTCACCCCTCCACTTT. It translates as CASSQGTDSPLHF.